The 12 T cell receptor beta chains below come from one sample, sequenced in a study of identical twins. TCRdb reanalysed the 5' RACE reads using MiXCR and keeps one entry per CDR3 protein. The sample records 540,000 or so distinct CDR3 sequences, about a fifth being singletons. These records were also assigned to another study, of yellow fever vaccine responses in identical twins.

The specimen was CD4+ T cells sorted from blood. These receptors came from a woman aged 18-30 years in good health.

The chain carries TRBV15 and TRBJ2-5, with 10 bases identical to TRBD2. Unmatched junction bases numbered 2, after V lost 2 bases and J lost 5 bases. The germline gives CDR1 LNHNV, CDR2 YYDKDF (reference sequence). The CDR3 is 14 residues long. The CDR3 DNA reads TGTGCCACCAGCAGACTTAGCGGGGGGGAGACCCAGTACTTC. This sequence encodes CATSRLSGGETQYF.

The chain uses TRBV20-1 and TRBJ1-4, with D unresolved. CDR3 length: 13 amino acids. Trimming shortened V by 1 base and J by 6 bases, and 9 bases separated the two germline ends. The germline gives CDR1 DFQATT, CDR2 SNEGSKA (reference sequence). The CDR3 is CSARGVSYEKLFF. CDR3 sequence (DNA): TGCAGTGCTAGAGGAGTGTCGTATGAAAAACTGTTTTTT.

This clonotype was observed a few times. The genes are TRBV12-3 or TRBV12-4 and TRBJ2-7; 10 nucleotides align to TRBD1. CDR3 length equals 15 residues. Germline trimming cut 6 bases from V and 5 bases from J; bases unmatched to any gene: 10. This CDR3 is CASSAHGTGADEQYF. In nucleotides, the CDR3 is TGTGCCAGCAGCGCCCACGGGACAGGGGCCGACGAGCAGTACTTC.

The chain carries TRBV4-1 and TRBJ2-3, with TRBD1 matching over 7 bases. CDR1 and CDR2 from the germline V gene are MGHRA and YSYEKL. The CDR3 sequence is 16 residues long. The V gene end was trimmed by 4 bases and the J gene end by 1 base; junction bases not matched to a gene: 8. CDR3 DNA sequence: TGCGCCAGCAGCCCCCACGACAGGGTAGGCACAGATACGCAGTATTTT. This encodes CASSPHDRVGTDTQYF.

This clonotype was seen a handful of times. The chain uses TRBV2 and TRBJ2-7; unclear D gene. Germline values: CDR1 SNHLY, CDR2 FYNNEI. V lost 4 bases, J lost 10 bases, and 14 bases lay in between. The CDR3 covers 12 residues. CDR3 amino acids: CASSALSTTQYV. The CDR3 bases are TGTGCCAGCAGTGCCCTGTCGACGACCCAGTACGTC.

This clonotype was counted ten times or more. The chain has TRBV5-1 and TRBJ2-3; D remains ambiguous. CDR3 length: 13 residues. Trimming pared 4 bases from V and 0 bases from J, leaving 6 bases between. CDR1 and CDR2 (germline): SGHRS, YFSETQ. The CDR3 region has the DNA TGCGCCAGCAGCCCGGCTAGCACAGATACGCAGTATTTT. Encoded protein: CASSPASTDTQYF.

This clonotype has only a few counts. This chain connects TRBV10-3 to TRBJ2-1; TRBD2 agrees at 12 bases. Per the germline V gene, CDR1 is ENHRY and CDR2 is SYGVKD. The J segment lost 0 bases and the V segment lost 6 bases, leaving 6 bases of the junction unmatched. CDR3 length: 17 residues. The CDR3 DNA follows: TGTGCCATCAGCCAGACTAGCGGGGGAAGCTCCTACAATGAGCAGTTCTTC. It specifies CAISQTSGGSSYNEQFF.

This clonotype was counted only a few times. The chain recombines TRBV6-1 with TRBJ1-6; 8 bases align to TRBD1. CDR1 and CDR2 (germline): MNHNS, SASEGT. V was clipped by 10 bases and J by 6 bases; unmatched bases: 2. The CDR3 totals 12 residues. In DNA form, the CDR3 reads TGTGCCACGGGACAGGCTAATTCACCCCTCCACTTT. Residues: CATGQANSPLHF.

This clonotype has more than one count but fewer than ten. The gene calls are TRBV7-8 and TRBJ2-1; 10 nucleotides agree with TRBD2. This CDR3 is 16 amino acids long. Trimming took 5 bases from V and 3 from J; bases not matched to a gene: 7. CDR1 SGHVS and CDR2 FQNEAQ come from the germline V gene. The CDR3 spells CASSEVRLAGYNEQFF. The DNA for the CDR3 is TGTGCCAGCAGCGAAGTCCGACTAGCGGGCTACAATGAGCAGTTCTTC.

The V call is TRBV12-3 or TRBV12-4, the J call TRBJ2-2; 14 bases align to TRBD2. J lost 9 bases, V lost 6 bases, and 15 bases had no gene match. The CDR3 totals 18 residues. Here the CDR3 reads CASRGLAGVGVVSRELFF. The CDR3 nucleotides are TGTGCCAGCAGGGGACTAGCGGGAGTGGGGGTAGTTTCGAGGGAGCTGTTTTTT.

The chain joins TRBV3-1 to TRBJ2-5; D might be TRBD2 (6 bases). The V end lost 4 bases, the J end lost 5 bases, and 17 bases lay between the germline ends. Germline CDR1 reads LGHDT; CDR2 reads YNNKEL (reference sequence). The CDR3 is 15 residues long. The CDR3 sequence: CASSLSVPSDETQYF. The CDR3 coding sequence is TGTGCCAGCAGCCTTAGCGTTCCTAGCGATGAGACCCAGTACTTC.

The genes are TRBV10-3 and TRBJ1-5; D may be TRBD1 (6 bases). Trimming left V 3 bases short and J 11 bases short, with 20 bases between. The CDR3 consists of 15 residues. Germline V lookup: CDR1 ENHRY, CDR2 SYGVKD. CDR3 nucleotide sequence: TGTGCCATCAGTGATAATGCACAGGGAGGAGGTTCCCAGCATTTT. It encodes CAISDNAQGGGSQHF.